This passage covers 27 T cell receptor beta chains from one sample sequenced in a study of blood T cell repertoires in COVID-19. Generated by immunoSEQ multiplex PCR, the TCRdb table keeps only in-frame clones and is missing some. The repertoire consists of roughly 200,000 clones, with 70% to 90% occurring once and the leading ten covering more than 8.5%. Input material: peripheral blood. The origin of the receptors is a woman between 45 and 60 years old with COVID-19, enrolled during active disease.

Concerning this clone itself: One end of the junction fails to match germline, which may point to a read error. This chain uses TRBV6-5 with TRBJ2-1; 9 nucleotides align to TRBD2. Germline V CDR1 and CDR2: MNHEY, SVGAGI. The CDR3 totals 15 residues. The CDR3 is CASSDSGTSNDEQFF. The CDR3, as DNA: TGTGCCAGCAGTGACTCTGGGACTAGCAACGATGAGCAGTTCTTC.

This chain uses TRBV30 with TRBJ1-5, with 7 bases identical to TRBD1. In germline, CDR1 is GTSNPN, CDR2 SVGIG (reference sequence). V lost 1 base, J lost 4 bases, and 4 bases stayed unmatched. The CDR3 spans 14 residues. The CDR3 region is CAWSAHRGNQPQHF. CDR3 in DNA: TGTGCCTGGAGTGCCCACAGGGGAAATCAGCCCCAGCATTTT.

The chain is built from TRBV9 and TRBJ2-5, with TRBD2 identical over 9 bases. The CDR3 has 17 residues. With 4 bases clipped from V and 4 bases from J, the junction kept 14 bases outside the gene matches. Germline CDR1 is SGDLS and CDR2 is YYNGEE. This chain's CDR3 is CASSLGGGGARGETQYF. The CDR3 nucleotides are TGTGCCAGCAGCCTCGGGGGCGGGGGGGCCCGAGGAGAGACCCAGTACTTC.

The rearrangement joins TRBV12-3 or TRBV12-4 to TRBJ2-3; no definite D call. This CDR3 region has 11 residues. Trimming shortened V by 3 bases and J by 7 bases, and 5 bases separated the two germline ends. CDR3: CASSFANTQYF. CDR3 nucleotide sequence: TGTGCCAGCAGTTTTGCGAATACGCAGTATTTT.

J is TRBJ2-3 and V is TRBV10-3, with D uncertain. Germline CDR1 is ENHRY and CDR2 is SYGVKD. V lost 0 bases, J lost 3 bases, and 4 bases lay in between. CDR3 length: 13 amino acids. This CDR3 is CAISESSTDTQYF. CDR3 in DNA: TGTGCCATCAGTGAGTCTTCGACAGATACGCAGTATTTT.

The CDR3 protein is CASSSLAGRADTQYF. CDR3 DNA sequence: TGTGCCAGCAGCTCCCTAGCGGGGAGGGCAGATACGCAGTATTTT. The chain has TRBV11-2 and TRBJ2-3; 9 nucleotides match TRBD2. The CDR3 contains 15 residues. From germline, CDR1 is SGHAT and CDR2 FQNNGV. V shed 4 bases, J shed 4 bases, and the junction held 6 bases outside the gene matches.

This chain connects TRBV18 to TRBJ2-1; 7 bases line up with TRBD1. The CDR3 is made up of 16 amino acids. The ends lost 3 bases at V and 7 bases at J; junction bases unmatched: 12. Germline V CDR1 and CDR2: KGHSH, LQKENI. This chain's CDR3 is CASSPPGTVGRNEQFF. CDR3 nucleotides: TGTGCCAGCTCACCGCCAGGGACAGTTGGGCGTAATGAGCAGTTCTTC.

CDR3 region: CASSPRQGLDTEAFF. For the CDR3, the DNA is TGTGCCAGCAGTCCAAGACAGGGTCTGGACACTGAAGCTTTCTTT. V usage is TRBV27 and J usage is TRBJ1-1; 7 bases are a match to TRBD1. V lost 5 bases, J lost 3 bases, and 9 bases stayed unmatched. CDR3 length: 15 residues. The germline V gene encodes CDR1 MNHEY and CDR2 SMNVEV (reference sequence).

Written as DNA, the CDR3 is TGTGCCAGTAGCTCCAACGGGGGGACTGAAGCTTTCTTT. The encoded protein is CASSSNGGTEAFF. This chain joins TRBV19 and TRBJ1-1, with TRBD1 as a possible D gene (5 bases). V lost 6 bases and J 5 bases, leaving 13 bases between the germline ends. The length of the CDR3 is 13 residues. Germline V gives CDR1 LNHDA, CDR2 SQIVND (reference sequence).

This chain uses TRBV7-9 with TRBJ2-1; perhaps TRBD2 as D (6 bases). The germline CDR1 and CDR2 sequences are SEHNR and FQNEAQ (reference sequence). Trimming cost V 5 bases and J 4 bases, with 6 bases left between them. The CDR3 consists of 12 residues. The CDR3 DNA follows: TGTGCCAGCAGCCGGGAGTACAATGAGCAGTTCTTC. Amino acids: CASSREYNEQFF.

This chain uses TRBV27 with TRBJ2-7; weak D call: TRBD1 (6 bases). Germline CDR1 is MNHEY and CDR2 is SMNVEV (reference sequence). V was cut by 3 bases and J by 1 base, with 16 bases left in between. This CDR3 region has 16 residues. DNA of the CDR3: TGTGCCAGCAGTTTGGACGCTGACAGGTCTTCCTACGAGCAGTACTTC. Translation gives CASSLDADRSSYEQYF.

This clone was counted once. The CDR3 DNA reads TGTGCCAGCAGGCCCGTAGCGGGGGGGCTGTGGCAGTACGTC. This codes for CASRPVAGGLWQYV. The chain has TRBV6-5 and TRBJ2-7; the match to TRBD2 covers 11 bases. This CDR3 region has 14 residues. The germline gives CDR1 MNHEY, CDR2 SVGAGI. The V segment lost 6 bases and the J segment 9 bases; nucleotides outside the gene matches: 10.

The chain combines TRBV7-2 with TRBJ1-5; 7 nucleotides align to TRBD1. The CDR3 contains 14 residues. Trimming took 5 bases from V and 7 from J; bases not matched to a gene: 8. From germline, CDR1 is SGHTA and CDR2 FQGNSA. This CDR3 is CASSPDRVGQPQHF. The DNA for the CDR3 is TGTGCCAGCAGCCCTGACAGGGTTGGACAGCCCCAGCATTTT.

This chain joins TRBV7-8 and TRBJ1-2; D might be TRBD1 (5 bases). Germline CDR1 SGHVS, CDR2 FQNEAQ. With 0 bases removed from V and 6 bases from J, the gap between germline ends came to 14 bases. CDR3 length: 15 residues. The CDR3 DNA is TGTGCCAGCAGCTTAGCAGGGCAGGGCTCTCATGGCTACACCTTC. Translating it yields CASSLAGQGSHGYTF. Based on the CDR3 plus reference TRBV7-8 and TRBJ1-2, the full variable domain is GAGVSQSPRYKVAKRGQDVALRCDPISGHVSLFWYQQALGQGPEFLTYFQNEAQLDKSGLPSDRFFAERPEGSVSTLKIQRTQQEDSAVYLCASSLAGQGSHGYTFGSGTRLTVV.

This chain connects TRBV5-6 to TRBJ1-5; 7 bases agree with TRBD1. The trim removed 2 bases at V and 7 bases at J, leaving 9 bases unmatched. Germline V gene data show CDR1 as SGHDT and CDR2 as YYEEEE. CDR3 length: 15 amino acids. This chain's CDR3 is CASSFGQAQGQPQHF. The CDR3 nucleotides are TGTGCCAGCAGCTTCGGACAGGCCCAGGGGCAGCCCCAGCATTTT.

The CDR3 spells CATSFQLSYEQYF. As DNA, the CDR3 is TGTGCCACCAGTTTCCAGTTATCCTACGAGCAGTACTTC. The rearrangement joins TRBV24-1 to TRBJ2-7, with D unresolved. Germline assignment: CDR1 KGHDR and CDR2 SFDVKD. The CDR3 consists of 13 residues. The germline V and J ends were trimmed by 6 bases and 1 base, with 9 bases remaining between them.

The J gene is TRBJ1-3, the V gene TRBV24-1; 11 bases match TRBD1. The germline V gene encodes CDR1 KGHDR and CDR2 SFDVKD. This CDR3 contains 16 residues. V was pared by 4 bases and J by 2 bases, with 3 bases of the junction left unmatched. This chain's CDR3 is CATSDRTGGPGNTIYF. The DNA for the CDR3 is TGTGCCACCAGTGACCGGACAGGGGGCCCTGGAAACACCATATATTTT.

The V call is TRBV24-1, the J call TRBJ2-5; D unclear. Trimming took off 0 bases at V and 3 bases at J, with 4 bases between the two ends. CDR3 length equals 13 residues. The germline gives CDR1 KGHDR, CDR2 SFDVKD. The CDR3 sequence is CATSDLAEETQYF. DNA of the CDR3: TGTGCCACCAGTGATTTGGCGGAAGAGACCCAGTACTTC.

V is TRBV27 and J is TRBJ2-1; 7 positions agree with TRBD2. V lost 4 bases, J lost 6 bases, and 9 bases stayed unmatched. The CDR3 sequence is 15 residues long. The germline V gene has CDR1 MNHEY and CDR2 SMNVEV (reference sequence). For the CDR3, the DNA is TGTGCCAGCAGTTCCCAGGGAGGGAGCAGCAATGAGCAGTTCTTC. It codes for CASSSQGGSSNEQFF.

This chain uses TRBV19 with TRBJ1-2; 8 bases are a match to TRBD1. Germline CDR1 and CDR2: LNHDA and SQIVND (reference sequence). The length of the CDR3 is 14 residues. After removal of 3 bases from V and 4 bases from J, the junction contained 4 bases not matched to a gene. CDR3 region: CASSIRGPSYGYTF. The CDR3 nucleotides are TGTGCCAGTAGTATCAGGGGGCCCAGCTATGGCTACACCTTC.

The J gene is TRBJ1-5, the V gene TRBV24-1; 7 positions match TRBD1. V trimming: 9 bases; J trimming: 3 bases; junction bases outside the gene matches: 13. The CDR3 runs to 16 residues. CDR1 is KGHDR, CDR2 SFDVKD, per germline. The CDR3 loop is CATQPGGQRNNQPQHF. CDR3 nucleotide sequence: TGTGCCACCCAACCTGGGGGACAGAGAAACAATCAGCCCCAGCATTTT.

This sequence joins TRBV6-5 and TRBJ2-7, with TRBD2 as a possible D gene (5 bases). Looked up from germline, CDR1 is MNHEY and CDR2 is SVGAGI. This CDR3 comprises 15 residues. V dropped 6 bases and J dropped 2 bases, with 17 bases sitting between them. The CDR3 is CASRGSLPKTYEQYF. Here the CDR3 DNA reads TGTGCCAGCAGAGGGAGCCTCCCAAAAACCTACGAGCAGTACTTC.

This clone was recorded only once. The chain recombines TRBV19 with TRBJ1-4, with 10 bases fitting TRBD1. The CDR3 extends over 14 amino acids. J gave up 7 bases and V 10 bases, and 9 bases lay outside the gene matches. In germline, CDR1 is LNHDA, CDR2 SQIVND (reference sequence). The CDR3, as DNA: TGTGCCACCGCAGCCGGGACAGGGGCTGAAAAACTGTTTTTT. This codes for CATAAGTGAEKLFF. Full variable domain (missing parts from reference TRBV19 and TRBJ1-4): DGGITQSPKYLFRKEGQNVTLSCEQNLNHDAMYWYRQDPGQGLRLIYYSQIVNDFQKGDIAEGYSVSREKKESFPLTVTSAQKNPTAFYLCATAAGTGAEKLFFGSGTQLSVL.

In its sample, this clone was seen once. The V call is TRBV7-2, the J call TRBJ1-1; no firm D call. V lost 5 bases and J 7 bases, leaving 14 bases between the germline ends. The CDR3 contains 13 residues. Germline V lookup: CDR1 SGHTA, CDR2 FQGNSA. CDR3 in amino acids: CASSHPGGIEAFF. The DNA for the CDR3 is TGTGCCAGCAGCCACCCCGGAGGGATTGAAGCTTTCTTT. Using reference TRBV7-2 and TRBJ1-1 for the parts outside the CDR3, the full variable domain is GAGVSQSPSNKVTEKGKDVELRCDPISGHTALYWYRQSLGQGLEFLIYFQGNSAPDKSGLPSDRFSAERTGGSVSTLTIQRTQQEDSAVYLCASSHPGGIEAFFGQGTRLTVV.

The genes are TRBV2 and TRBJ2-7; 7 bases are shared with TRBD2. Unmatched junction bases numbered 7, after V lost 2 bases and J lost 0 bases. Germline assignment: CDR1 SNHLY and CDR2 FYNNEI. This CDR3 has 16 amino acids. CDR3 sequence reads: CASSEIGAGSSYEQYV. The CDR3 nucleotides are TGTGCCAGCAGTGAAATCGGAGCGGGGAGCTCCTACGAGCAGTACGTC.

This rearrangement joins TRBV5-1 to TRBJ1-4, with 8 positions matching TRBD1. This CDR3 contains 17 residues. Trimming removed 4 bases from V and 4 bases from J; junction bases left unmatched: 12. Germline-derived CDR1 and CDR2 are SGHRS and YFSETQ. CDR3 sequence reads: CASSLDRGRRDNEKLFF. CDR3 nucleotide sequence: TGCGCCAGCAGCCTTGACAGGGGTCGGCGAGATAATGAAAAACTGTTTTTT.

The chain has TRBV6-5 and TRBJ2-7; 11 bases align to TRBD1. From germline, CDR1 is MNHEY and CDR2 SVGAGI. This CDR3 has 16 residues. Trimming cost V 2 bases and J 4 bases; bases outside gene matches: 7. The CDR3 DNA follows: TGTGCCAGCAGTTACGGGTCTGGGACAGGGGGTTACGAGCAGTACTTC. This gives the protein CASSYGSGTGGYEQYF.